The clone carrying this TCR beta chain was observed many times. The sample originates from a study of T-cell reconstitution after alpha-beta-depleted transplantation in children. Germline values: CDR1 SGHRS, CDR2 YFSETQ. CDR3 size: 15 residues. The germline V and J ends were trimmed by 7 bases and 0 bases, with 17 bases remaining between them. Library preparation (for TCRbeta) was performed with unique molecular identifiers. TCRdb called the PCR reads again in MiXCR, with one record for every CDR3 protein. The sample has 450,000 to 600,000 distinct CDR3 sequences; 10% to 15% are singletons. V is TRBV5-1 and J is TRBJ2-7, with D uncertain. Sequences were derived from PBMCs, mostly from graft donor cells, sampled 360 days after TCRalphabeta/CD19-depleted stem cell transplant. This clonotype was sampled from a male patient between 10 and 17 years old who had a stem cell transplant for acute myeloid leukemia, so the T cells may come from the graft donor. CDR3 protein: CASQFVPGSSYEQYF. The CDR3 DNA sequence: TGCGCCAGCCAGTTCGTCCCTGGAAGCTCCTACGAGCAGTACTTC.